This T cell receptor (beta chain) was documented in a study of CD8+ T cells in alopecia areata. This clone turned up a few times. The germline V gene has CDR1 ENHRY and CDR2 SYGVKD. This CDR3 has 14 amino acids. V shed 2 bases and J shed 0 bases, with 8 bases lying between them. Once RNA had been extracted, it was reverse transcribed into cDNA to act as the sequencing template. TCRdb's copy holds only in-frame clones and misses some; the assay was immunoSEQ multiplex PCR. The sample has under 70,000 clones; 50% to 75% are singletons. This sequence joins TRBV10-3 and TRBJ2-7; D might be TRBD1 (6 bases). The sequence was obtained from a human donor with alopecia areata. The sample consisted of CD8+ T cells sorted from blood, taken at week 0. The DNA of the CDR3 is TGTGCCATCAGTGAGCCAGGGGACTCCTACGAGCAGTACTTC. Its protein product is CAISEPGDSYEQYF.